Detailed here is one T cell receptor (beta chain). The sample originates from a study of long-term antiretroviral therapy in people with HIV. The immunoSEQ assay was v3.0, run at survey level. Assay: immunoSEQ multiplex PCR; the TCRdb copy retains only in-frame clones and omits some. The sample shows around 40,000 clones, 94% of them seen only once. Trimming shortened V by 1 base and J by 11 bases, and 12 bases separated the two germline ends. The CDR3 extends over 13 amino acids. Germline lookup yields CDR1 SGHTA and CDR2 FQGNSA. The chain is built from TRBV7-2 and TRBJ1-5, with D unresolved. This receptor was obtained from a woman aged 50 to 60 with HIV. The input for sequencing was unsorted PBMCs, taken 4.1 years after starting antiretroviral therapy. The CDR3 region has the DNA TGTGCCAGCAGCTTAGATGGCTGGGCCGCCCAGCATTTT. Its translation: CASSLDGWAAQHF.